What follows are 22 T cell receptor beta chains derived from one specimen sequenced in a study of T-cell reconstitution after alpha-beta-depleted transplantation in children. Unique molecular identifiers were used to barcode this TCRbeta library. TCRdb passed the PCR reads through MiXCR, listing each CDR3 protein once. This table has almost 250,000 distinct CDR3 sequences, about 25% appearing once. This material consisted of PBMCs, taken before TCRalphabeta/CD19-depleted stem cell transplant. The source is a girl aged 2-15 years with Fanconi anemia, due to receive a stem cell transplant.

The chain couples TRBV7-3 to TRBJ2-1; 13 bases line up with TRBD2. From germline, CDR1 is SGHTA and CDR2 FQGTGA. The CDR3 loop spans 16 amino acids. V shed 5 bases and J 9 bases; nucleotides not matched to a gene: 10. CDR3 sequence: CASSPPGTSGTGEQFF. CDR3 in DNA: TGTGCCAGCAGCCCCCCCGGGACTAGCGGGACGGGTGAGCAGTTCTTC.

Many counts were recorded for this clonotype. The CDR3 loop reads CSADRLTSGDRYTDTQYF. The CDR3 DNA reads as TGCAGTGCGGACCGCCTGACTAGCGGGGACCGATACACAGATACGCAGTATTTT. This sequence joins TRBV20-1 and TRBJ2-3; TRBD2 aligns across 11 bases. V was clipped by 6 bases and J by 2 bases; unmatched bases: 16. The germline gives CDR1 DFQATT, CDR2 SNEGSKA (reference sequence). The CDR3 runs 18 residues.

The table lists this clonotype with many counts. The chain is built from TRBV20-1 and TRBJ1-1, with D tentatively TRBD1 (5 bases). The length of the CDR3 is 13 residues. V dropped 1 base and J dropped 1 base, with 7 bases sitting between them. CDR1 and CDR2 from the germline V gene are DFQATT and SNEGSKA (reference sequence). This chain's CDR3 is CSARAQGNTEAFF. The CDR3 nucleotides are TGCAGTGCTAGAGCTCAGGGGAACACTGAAGCTTTCTTT.

This clonotype was observed many times. The chain joins TRBV12-3 or TRBV12-4 to TRBJ2-1; possible D gene TRBD1, 6 bases. V was pared by 1 base and J by 12 bases, with 22 bases between. The CDR3 contains 16 residues. CDR3 loop: CASSLGSMGARGRQFF. As DNA, the CDR3 is TGTGCCAGCAGTTTAGGGTCGATGGGGGCCCGAGGAAGGCAGTTCTTC.

The chain has TRBV6-5 and TRBJ2-2; possibly TRBD1 or TRBD2 for D (6 bases each). Trimming left V 2 bases short and J 1 base short, with 14 bases between. Germline CDR1 MNHEY, CDR2 SVGAGI. The CDR3 spans 17 residues. The CDR3 sequence is CASSYTVGGGNTGELFF. The CDR3 DNA reads TGTGCCAGCAGTTACACAGTCGGAGGGGGGAACACCGGGGAGCTGTTTTTT.

The chain carries TRBV7-9 and TRBJ1-1; no definite D call. V was shortened by 5 bases and J by 1 base, with 14 bases between the two germline ends. CDR3 length: 15 amino acids. Looked up from germline, CDR1 is SEHNR and CDR2 is FQNEAQ (reference sequence). This CDR3 is CASSPNTGRNTEAFF. The CDR3 nucleotides are TGTGCCAGCAGCCCTAACACCGGGAGGAACACTGAAGCTTTCTTT.

Ten or more counts support this clonotype. This rearrangement joins TRBV29-1 to TRBJ2-1, with D tentatively TRBD1 or TRBD2 (5 bases each). V shed 4 bases and J shed 5 bases, with 12 bases lying between them. Germline CDR1 and CDR2: SQVTM and ANQGSEA. The CDR3 has 13 amino acids. DNA for the CDR3: TGCAGCGTTGTGATTGGGACCAACAATGAGCAGTTCTTC. Protein sequence: CSVVIGTNNEQFF.

Here the CDR3 reads CASSVVPGLAGGNEQFF. DNA for the CDR3: TGTGCCAGCAGCGTAGTTCCCGGACTAGCGGGAGGTAATGAGCAGTTCTTC. This sequence joins TRBV9 and TRBJ2-1; 14 bases are shared with TRBD2. Germline loops: CDR1 SGDLS, CDR2 YYNGEE. The trim removed 0 bases at V and 7 bases at J, leaving 6 bases unmatched. CDR3 length: 17 amino acids.

The chain uses TRBV12-3 or TRBV12-4 and TRBJ1-1; D gene unclear. This CDR3 has 13 amino acids. Trimming removed 1 base from V and 4 bases from J, with 7 bases in between. In DNA, the CDR3 is TGTGCCAGCAGTTTAGGAATGGGCACTGAAGCTTTCTTT. It yields the protein CASSLGMGTEAFF.

This clonotype was picked up many times. The genes are TRBV29-1 and TRBJ2-7; TRBD2 aligns across 8 bases. The CDR3 extends over 15 amino acids. CDR1 and CDR2 (germline): SQVTM, ANQGSEA. With 2 bases clipped from V and 1 base from J, the junction kept 7 bases outside the gene matches. CDR3 sequence reads: CSVERTGTSSYEQYF. The CDR3 nucleotides read TGCAGCGTTGAAAGAACCGGGACTAGTTCCTACGAGCAGTACTTC.

In its sample, this clonotype was seen many times. The V and J genes are TRBV10-3 and TRBJ2-1; 11 bases match TRBD2. Germline CDR1 reads ENHRY; CDR2 reads SYGVKD. The CDR3 has 14 amino acids. The V gene end was trimmed by 10 bases and the J gene end by 4 bases; junction bases not matched to a gene: 6. Here the CDR3 DNA reads TGTGCCACCACACTAGCGGGAGTTTACAATGAGCAGTTCTTC. This codes for CATTLAGVYNEQFF.

This clonotype was detected a few times. The gene calls are TRBV5-6 and TRBJ2-7, with TRBD1 as a possible D gene (6 bases). Trimming removed 2 bases at V and 3 bases at J, with 12 bases between. The CDR3 is 14 amino acids. The germline CDR1 and CDR2 sequences are SGHDT and YYEEEE. The CDR3: CASSFGTGIYEQYF. In nucleotides, the CDR3 is TGTGCCAGCAGCTTCGGTACAGGGATCTACGAGCAGTACTTC.

A few counts support this clonotype. V is TRBV6-5 and J is TRBJ2-1, with 10 bases matching TRBD2. Germline CDR1 MNHEY, CDR2 SVGAGI. Trimming removed 1 base from V and 7 bases from J; junction bases left unmatched: 10. The CDR3 consists of 17 residues. CDR3 protein: CASSYLRGLAVENEQFF. The CDR3 DNA is TGTGCCAGCAGTTACTTGAGAGGACTAGCGGTGGAGAATGAGCAGTTCTTC.

This clonotype was recorded at least ten times. This sequence joins TRBV29-1 and TRBJ2-7, with 11 bases identical to TRBD2. The germline CDR1 and CDR2 sequences are SQVTM and ANQGSEA. The ends lost 6 bases at V and 2 bases at J; junction bases unmatched: 3. CDR3 length equals 13 residues. Here the CDR3 DNA reads TGCAGCGTCTGGACTAGCGGGCCCTACGAGCAGTACTTC. It yields the protein CSVWTSGPYEQYF.

This clonotype was picked up a small number of times. The chain employs TRBV7-2 and TRBJ2-3; no firm D call. Trimming left V 5 bases short and J 3 bases short, with 9 bases between. The CDR3 is 13 amino acids. Germline V gene data show CDR1 as SGHTA and CDR2 as FQGNSA. CDR3 loop: CASSKYRTDTQYF. For the CDR3, the DNA is TGTGCCAGCAGCAAATATAGGACAGATACGCAGTATTTT.

The chain recombines TRBV6-1 with TRBJ2-5, with TRBD1 matching over 7 bases. Germline assignment: CDR1 MNHNS and CDR2 SASEGT. V was clipped by 6 bases and J by 1 base; unmatched bases: 8. This CDR3 has 15 amino acids. The CDR3 protein is CASSRDSLFQETQYF. The CDR3, as DNA: TGTGCCAGCAGCCGGGACAGTCTTTTCCAAGAGACCCAGTACTTC.

CDR3 in DNA: TGCAGCGTTACGTTTTCACATGAGCAGTTCTTC. This codes for CSVTFSHEQFF. The V gene is TRBV29-1, the J gene TRBJ2-1; no clear D gene. CDR3 size: 11 residues. CDR1 SQVTM and CDR2 ANQGSEA come from the germline V gene. Trimming pared 5 bases from V and 8 bases from J, leaving 10 bases between.

The chain carries TRBV12-3 or TRBV12-4 and TRBJ2-1; unclear D gene. Trimming took off 3 bases at V and 7 bases at J, with 7 bases between the two ends. CDR3 length: 12 residues. The DNA for the CDR3 is TGTGCCAGCAGTTTCATGGGAAATGAGCAGTTCTTC. This gives the protein CASSFMGNEQFF.

This clonotype has ten or more counts. The chain recombines TRBV28 with TRBJ2-7; D is unclear. The CDR3 has 10 amino acids. The V gene's germline CDR1 is MDHEN and CDR2 SYDVKM. V shed 3 bases and J shed 6 bases, with 3 bases lying between them. The CDR3: CASSFREQYF. CDR3 sequence (DNA): TGTGCCAGCAGTTTTCGCGAGCAGTACTTC.

The V call is TRBV20-1, the J call TRBJ2-1; the match to TRBD2 covers 10 bases. The germline V gene encodes CDR1 DFQATT and CDR2 SNEGSKA (reference sequence). This CDR3 is built from 17 residues. The V gene end was trimmed by 1 base and the J gene end by 0 bases; junction bases not matched to a gene: 6. CDR3 residues: CSARGGSGRSSYNEQFF. CDR3 coding DNA: TGCAGTGCTAGAGGGGGTAGCGGGAGGAGCTCCTACAATGAGCAGTTCTTC.

The genes are TRBV7-2 and TRBJ2-7; 7 nucleotides match TRBD2. CDR3 length equals 14 residues. Germline lookup yields CDR1 SGHTA and CDR2 FQGNSA. V shed 1 base and J 6 bases; nucleotides not matched to a gene: 6. The CDR3 region is CASSLVRPGGEQYF. CDR3 nucleotide sequence: TGTGCCAGCAGCTTAGTTCGTCCGGGGGGCGAGCAGTACTTC.

This clonotype was recorded many times. V is TRBV20-1 and J is TRBJ2-2; D call uncertain. CDR1 is DFQATT, CDR2 SNEGSKA, per germline (reference sequence). Deletions cut 6 bases from V and 3 bases from J, with 11 bases between. This CDR3 has 13 amino acids. The CDR3 is CSASQTHTGELFF. CDR3 DNA sequence: TGCAGTGCAAGTCAGACTCACACCGGGGAGCTGTTTTTT.